This TCR beta chain was captured by sequencing in a study of shared clonotypes between healthy human individuals. With regard to this clone: What it recognizes is unknown.

The study's findings and limits: Few donors limited the genetic and exposure-history diversity represented.

Assay used: immunoSEQ multiplex PCR; TCRdb lists only in-frame clones, some missing. The table has roughly 2.5 million clones, 90% to 95% seen once. The CDR3 spans 15 residues. Germline lookup yields CDR1 MNHEY and CDR2 SVGAGI. V trimming: 4 bases; J trimming: 8 bases; junction bases outside the gene matches: 5. The TCR sequence derives from a man aged 18 to 30 in good health. The chain combines TRBV6-5 with TRBJ1-6, with TRBD1 matching 10 bases. Sequencing input: naive CD4+ T cells sorted from blood. Subset here: CD45RA+ positively selected. CDR3 coding DNA: TGTGCCAGCAGTTTCTCCGGGACAGGGGATTCACCCCTCCACTTT. Protein sequence: CASSFSGTGDSPLHF.